The entry below gives a single T cell receptor beta chain sequence along with its context. This specimen comes from a study of blood T cell repertoires in COVID-19. Study summary: Samples taken during acute and convalescent COVID-19 were collected in the United States, Italy and Spain. From T cells, B-cell-depleted T cells, or PBMCs came the material, which was cDNA or gDNA.

The germline V gene has CDR1 MNHEY and CDR2 SVGAGI. CDR3 length: 15 amino acids. Trimming took 6 bases from V and 3 from J, leaving 16 bases between them. In the original processing: By means of reference gene primer amplification, nucleated cell counts were estimated. Some clones are missing from TCRdb's copy, which holds only in-frame ones; the method was immunoSEQ multiplex PCR. The DNA gave D and trimming, while V, J and clone size come from that table. The repertoire includes about 220,000 clones, 70% to 90% of them detected once, and about 3% sits in the top ten. The rearrangement uses TRBV6-5 and TRBJ2-3; D unclear. The source is a woman between 25 and 40 years old who had recovered from COVID-19. Sequencing was carried out using peripheral blood. Here the CDR3 reads CASSEQQHWTDTQYF. The CDR3 nucleotides are TGTGCCAGCAGCGAGCAACAGCACTGGACAGATACGCAGTATTTT.